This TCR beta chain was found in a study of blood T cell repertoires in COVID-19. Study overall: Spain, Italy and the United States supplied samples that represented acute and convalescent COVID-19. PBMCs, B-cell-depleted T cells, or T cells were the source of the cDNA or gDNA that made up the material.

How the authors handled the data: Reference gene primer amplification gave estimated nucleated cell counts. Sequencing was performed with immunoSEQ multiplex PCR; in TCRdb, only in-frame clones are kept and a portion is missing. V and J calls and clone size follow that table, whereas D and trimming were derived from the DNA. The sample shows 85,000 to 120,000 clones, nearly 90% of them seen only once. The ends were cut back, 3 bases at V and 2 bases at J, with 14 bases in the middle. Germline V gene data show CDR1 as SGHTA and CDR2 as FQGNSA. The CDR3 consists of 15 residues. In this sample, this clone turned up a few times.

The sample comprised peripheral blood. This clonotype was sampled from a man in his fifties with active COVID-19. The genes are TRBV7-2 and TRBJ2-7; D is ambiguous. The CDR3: CASSLSFGGPYEQYF. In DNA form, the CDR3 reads TGTGCCAGCAGCTTGAGTTTCGGCGGCCCCTACGAGCAGTACTTC.